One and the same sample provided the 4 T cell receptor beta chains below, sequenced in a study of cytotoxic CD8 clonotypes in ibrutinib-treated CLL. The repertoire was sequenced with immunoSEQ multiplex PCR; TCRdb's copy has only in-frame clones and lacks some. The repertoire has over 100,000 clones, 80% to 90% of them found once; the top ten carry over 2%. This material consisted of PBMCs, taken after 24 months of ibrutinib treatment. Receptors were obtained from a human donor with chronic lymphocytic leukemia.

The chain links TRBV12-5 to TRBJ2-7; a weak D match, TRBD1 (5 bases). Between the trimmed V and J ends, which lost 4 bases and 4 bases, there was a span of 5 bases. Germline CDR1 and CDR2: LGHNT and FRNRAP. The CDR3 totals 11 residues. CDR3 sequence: CASGSGYEQYF. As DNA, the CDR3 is TGTGCTAGTGGTTCAGGGTACGAGCAGTACTTC. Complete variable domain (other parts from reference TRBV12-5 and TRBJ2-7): DARVTQTPRHKVTEMGQEVTMRCQPILGHNTVFWYRQTMMQGLELLAYFRNRAPLDDSGMPKDRFSAEMPDATLATLKIQPSEPRDSAVYFCASGSGYEQYFGPGTRLTVT.

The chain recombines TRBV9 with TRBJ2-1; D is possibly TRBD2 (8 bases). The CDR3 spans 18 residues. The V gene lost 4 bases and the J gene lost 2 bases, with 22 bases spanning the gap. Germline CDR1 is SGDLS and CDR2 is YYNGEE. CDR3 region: CASSSGGLGIGAYNEQFF. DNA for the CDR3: TGTGCCAGCAGCTCAGGGGGACTAGGAATTGGGGCCTACAATGAGCAGTTCTTC.

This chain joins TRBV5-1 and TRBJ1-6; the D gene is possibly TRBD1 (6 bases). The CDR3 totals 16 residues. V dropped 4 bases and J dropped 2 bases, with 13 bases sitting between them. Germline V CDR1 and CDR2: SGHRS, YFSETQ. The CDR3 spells CASSLVGQPYNSPLHF. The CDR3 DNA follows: TGCGCCAGCAGCCTTGTAGGACAGCCCTATAATTCACCCCTCCACTTT.

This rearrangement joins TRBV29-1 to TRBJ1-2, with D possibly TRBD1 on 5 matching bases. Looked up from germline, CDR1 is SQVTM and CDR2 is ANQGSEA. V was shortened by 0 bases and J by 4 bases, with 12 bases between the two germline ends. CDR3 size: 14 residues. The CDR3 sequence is CSVEDLGRAYGYTF. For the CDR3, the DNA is TGCAGCGTTGAAGATCTAGGCAGGGCCTATGGCTACACCTTC.